This T cell receptor beta chain was identified in a study of T cells in Graves' hyperthyroidism and ophthalmopathy. Study at large: Peripheral blood specimens were obtained at initial diagnosis, prior to any treatment.

Each patient was aged 18 to 65 and had newly diagnosed hyperthyroidism of under 2 months' duration. Around 10 ml of fresh peripheral blood supplied the PBMCs. RNA transcripts provided the source from which TCR beta CDR3 regions were amplified. The primer set for the first-round RT-PCR of the TCR CDR3 was HTBI. Using its own MiXCR run on the multiplex PCR reads, TCRdb lists one record per CDR3 protein. This table has some 720,000 distinct CDR3 sequences, 16% appearing once. In germline, CDR1 is LGHDT, CDR2 YNNKEL (reference sequence). The CDR3 is made up of 15 amino acids. Between the trimmed V and J ends, which lost 1 base and 0 bases, there was a span of 7 bases. Study-wide results and limits: Most expanded thyroid clonotypes above 0.001 recurred in blood.

With respect to this clonotype: Its antigen is still unknown.

J is TRBJ1-3 and V is TRBV3-1; the D gene is possibly TRBD1 (5 bases). The clonotype was recovered from a man younger than 30 with Graves' hyperthyroidism. Sequencing was done on a sample of blood. The DNA for the CDR3 is TGTGCCAGCAGCCAAGGGGGGGGCTCTGGAAACACCATATATTTT. Its translation: CASSQGGGSGNTIYF.